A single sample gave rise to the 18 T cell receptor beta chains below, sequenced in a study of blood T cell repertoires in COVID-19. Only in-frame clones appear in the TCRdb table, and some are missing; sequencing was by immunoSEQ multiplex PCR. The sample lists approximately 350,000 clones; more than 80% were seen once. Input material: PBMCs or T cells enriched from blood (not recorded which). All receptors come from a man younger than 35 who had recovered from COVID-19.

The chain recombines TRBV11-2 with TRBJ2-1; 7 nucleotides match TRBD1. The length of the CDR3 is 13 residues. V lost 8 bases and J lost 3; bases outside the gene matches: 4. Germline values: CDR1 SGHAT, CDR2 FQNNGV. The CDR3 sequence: CASGQEVYNEQFF. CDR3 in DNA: TGTGCCAGCGGACAGGAGGTCTACAATGAGCAGTTCTTC.

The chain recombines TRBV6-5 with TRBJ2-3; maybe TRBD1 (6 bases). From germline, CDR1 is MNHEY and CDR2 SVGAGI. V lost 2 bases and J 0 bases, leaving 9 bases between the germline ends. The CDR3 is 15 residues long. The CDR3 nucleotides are TGTGCCAGCAGTTACCAGGGGCTAAGCACAGATACGCAGTATTTT. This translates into CASSYQGLSTDTQYF.

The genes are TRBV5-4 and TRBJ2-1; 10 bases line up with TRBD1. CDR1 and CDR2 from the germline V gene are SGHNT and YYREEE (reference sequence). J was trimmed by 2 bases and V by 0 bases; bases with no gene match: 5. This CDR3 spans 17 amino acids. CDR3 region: CASSLVGDRGPYNEQFF. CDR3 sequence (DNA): TGTGCCAGCAGCTTGGTCGGAGACAGGGGGCCCTACAATGAGCAGTTCTTC.

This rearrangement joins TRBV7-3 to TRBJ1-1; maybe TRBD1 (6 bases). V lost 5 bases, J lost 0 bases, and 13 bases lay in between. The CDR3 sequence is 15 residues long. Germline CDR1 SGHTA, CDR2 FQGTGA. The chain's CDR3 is CASSAPGQLNTEAFF. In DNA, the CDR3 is TGTGCCAGCAGCGCCCCTGGACAGCTGAACACTGAAGCTTTCTTT.

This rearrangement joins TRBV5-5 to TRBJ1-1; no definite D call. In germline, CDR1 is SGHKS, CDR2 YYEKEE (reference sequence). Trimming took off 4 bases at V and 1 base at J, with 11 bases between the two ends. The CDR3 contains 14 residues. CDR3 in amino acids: CASSQAAKNTEAFF. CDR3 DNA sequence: TGTGCCAGCAGCCAGGCTGCTAAGAACACTGAAGCTTTCTTT.

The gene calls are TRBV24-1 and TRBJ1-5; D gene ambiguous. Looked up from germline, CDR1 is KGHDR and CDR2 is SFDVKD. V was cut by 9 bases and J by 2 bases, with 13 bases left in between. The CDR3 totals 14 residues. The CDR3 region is CATQASVGNQPQHF. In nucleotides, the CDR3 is TGTGCCACCCAGGCTTCGGTAGGCAATCAGCCCCAGCATTTT.

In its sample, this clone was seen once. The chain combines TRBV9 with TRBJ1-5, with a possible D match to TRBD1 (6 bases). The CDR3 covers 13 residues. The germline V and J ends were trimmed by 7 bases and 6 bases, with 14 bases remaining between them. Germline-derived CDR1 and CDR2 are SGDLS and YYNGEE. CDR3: CASSGGGGQPQHF. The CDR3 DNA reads TGTGCCAGCTCGGGGGGCGGCGGTCAGCCCCAGCATTTT. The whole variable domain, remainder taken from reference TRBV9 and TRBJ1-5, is DSGVTQTPKHLITATGQRVTLRCSPRSGDLSVYWYQQSLDQGLQFLIQYYNGEERAKGNILERFSAQQFPDLHSELNLSSLELGDSALYFCASSGGGGQPQHFGDGTRLSIL.

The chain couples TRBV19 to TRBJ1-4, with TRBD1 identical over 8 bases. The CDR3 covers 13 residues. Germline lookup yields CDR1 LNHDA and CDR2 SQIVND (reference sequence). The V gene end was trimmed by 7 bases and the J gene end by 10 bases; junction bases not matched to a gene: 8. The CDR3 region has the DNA TGTGCCAGTACGGACAGGGAGGGAGGAAAACTGTTTTTT. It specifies CASTDREGGKLFF. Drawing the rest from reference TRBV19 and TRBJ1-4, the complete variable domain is DGGITQSPKYLFRKEGQNVTLSCEQNLNHDAMYWYRQDPGQGLRLIYYSQIVNDFQKGDIAEGYSVSREKKESFPLTVTSAQKNPTAFYLCASTDREGGKLFFGSGTQLSVL.

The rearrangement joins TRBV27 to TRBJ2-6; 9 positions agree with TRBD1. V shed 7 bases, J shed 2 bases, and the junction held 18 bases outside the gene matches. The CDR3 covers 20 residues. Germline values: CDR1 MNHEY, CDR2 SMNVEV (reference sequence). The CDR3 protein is CASKFIGWPGQGTGANVLTF. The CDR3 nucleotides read TGTGCCAGCAAGTTTATTGGTTGGCCGGGACAGGGTACTGGGGCCAACGTCCTGACTTTC.

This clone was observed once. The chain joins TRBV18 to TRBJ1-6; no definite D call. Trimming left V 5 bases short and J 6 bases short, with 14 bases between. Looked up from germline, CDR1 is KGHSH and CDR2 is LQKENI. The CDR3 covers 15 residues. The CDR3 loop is CASSRRVEGNSPLHF. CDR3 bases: TGTGCCAGCTCAAGGCGGGTTGAGGGTAATTCACCCCTCCACTTT.

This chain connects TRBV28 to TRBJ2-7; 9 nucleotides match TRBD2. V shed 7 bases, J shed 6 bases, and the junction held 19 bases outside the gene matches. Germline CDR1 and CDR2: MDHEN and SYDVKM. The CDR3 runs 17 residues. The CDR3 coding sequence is TGTGCCAGCAATGGGGGCGGAGCGGGAGGTAAGGAATCCGAGCAGTACTTC. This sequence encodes CASNGGGAGGKESEQYF.

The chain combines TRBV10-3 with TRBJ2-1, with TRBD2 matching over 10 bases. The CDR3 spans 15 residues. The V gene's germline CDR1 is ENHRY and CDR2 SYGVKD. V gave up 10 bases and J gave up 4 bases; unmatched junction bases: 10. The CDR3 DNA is TGTGCCAGCCGCGTTACTAGCGGGAAATACAATGAGCAGTTCTTC. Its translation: CASRVTSGKYNEQFF.

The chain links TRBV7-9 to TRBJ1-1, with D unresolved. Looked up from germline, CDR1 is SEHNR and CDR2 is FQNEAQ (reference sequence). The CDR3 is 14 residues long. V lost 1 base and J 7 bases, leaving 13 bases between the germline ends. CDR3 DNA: TGTGCCAGCAGCTTAGGACAAAATTCAGTTGAAGCTTTCTTT. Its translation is CASSLGQNSVEAFF.

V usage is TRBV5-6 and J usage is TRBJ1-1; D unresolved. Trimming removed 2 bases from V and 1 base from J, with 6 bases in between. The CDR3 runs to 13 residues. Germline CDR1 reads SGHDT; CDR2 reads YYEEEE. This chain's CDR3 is CASSFQANTEAFF. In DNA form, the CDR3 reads TGTGCCAGCAGCTTCCAGGCGAACACTGAAGCTTTCTTT.

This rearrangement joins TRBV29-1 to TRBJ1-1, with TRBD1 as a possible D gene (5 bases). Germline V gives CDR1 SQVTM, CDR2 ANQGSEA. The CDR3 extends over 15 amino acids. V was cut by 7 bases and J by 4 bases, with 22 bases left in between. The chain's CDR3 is CSAEGLAGRSTEAFF. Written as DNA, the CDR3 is TGCAGCGCGGAGGGGTTAGCAGGGCGGAGCACTGAAGCTTTCTTT.

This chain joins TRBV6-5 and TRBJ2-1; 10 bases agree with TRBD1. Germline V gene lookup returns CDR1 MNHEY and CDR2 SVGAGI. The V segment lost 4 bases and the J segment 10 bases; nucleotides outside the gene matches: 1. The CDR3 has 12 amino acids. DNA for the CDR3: TGTGCCAGCAGTTTGGACAGGGGGGAGCAGTTCTTC. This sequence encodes CASSLDRGEQFF.

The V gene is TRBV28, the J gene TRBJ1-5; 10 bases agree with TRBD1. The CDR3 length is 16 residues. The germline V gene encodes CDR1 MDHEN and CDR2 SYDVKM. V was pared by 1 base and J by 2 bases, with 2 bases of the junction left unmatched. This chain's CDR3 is CASSLSGTGGNQPQHF. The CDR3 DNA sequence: TGTGCCAGCAGTTTATCTGGGACAGGGGGCAATCAGCCCCAGCATTTT.

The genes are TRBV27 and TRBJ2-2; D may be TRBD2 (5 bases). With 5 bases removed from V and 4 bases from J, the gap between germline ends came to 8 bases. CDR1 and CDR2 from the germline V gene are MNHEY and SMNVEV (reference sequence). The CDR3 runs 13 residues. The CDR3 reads CASSVRGTGELFF. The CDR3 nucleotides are TGTGCCAGCAGTGTCCGGGGCACCGGGGAGCTGTTTTTT.